The clone carrying this T cell receptor beta chain came up many times. Antigen unknown. The sample originates from a study of T cells in Graves' hyperthyroidism and ophthalmopathy. Study-wide results and limits: From stable hyperthyroidism, ophthalmopathy was separated by a 13 V-J model.

This CDR3 contains 13 residues. The V end lost 3 bases, the J end lost 3 bases, and 9 bases lay between the germline ends. TCR beta CDR3 regions were amplified from RNA. When the TCR CDR3 underwent first-round RT-PCR, the HTBI primer set was used. TCRdb passed the multiplex PCR reads through MiXCR, listing each CDR3 protein once. This table holds about 400,000 distinct CDR3 sequences, approximately 25% found once. The chain links TRBV12-3 or TRBV12-4 to TRBJ2-7, with a tentative D call TRBD1 (5 bases). Sequenced: blood. The source is a middle-aged man with Graves' hyperthyroidism. CDR3 in amino acids: CASSLKDNYEQYF. The CDR3 DNA reads as TGTGCCAGCAGTTTGAAGGACAACTACGAGCAGTACTTC.